This T cell receptor beta chain was observed in a study of metastatic and nonmetastatic thyroid tumors. About the research overall: Repertoires were compared across blood and tumor or nodule tissue from malignant and benign thyroid patients.

Broader study findings: Reported TCR beta diversity, measured in blood and tumor, was significantly higher for malignant thyroid tumors than for benign nodules.

This clone was seen a handful of times. Its antigen is unidentified. It may be a read error: a sequence one base away is much more abundant. MiXCR re-clonotyped the PCR reads for TCRdb. The sample shows about 92,000 clones, more than 12% of them seen only once. V lost 2 bases and J lost 5, with 15 bases in between. CDR1 and CDR2 (germline): DFQATT, SNEGSKA (reference sequence). The length of the CDR3 is 14 residues. The entire patient cohort was treatment-naive prior to thyroid surgery. The chain joins TRBV20-1 to TRBJ2-5, with D possibly matching TRBD1 (5 bases). Sequenced: blood. This clonotype was obtained from a female donor with papillary thyroid cancer or a benign thyroid nodule (not recorded which). Some clones in this sample may be carry-over from other donors' samples. CDR3 region: CSARFPGARETQYF. The CDR3, as DNA: TGCAGTGCTAGATTTCCTGGGGCCCGGGAGACCCAGTACTTC.